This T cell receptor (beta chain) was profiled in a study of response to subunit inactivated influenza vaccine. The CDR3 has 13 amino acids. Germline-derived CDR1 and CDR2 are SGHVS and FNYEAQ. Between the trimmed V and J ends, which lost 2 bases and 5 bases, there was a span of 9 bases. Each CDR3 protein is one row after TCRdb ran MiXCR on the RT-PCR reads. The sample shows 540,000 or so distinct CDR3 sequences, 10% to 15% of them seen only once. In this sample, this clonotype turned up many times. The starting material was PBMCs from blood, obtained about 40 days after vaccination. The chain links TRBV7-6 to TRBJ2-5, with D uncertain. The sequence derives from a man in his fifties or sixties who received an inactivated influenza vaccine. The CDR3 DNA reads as TGTGCCAGCAGCTTATCTCCCGGCGAGACCCAGTACTTC. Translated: CASSLSPGETQYF. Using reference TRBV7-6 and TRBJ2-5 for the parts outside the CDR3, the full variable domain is GAGVSQSPRYKVTKRGQDVALRCDPISGHVSLYWYRQALGQGPEFLTYFNYEAQQDKSGLPNDRFSAERPEGSISTLTIQRTEQRDSAMYRCASSLSPGETQYFGPGTRLLVL.